This paragraph reports one T cell receptor (beta chain). As yet, its antigen is unknown. Assay used: immunoSEQ multiplex PCR; TCRdb lists only in-frame clones, some missing. The sample lists about 180,000 clones; almost 90% were seen once. This sample is part of a study of T cell responses to AZD1222 COVID-19 vaccine. Trimming at V came to 3 bases and at J to 3 bases, leaving 6 bases not matched to a gene. This CDR3 is built from 15 residues. The germline V gene has CDR1 SGDLS and CDR2 YYNGEE. General study results and limits: Only six or seven AZD1222 recipients tested seropositive at baseline.

The chain combines TRBV9 with TRBJ1-3, with 7 bases that match TRBD1. Sequences were derived from peripheral blood, sampled 28 days after the second AZD1222 dose. This clonotype was obtained from an adult who received the AZD1222 COVID-19 vaccine. The CDR3: CASSGQGSFGNTIYF. CDR3 DNA: TGTGCCAGCAGCGGACAGGGCTCCTTTGGAAACACCATATATTTT.